This passage covers 30 T cell receptor beta chains from one sample sequenced in a study of identical twins. TCRdb re-called the 5' RACE reads with MiXCR, one entry per CDR3 protein. Of around 450,000 distinct CDR3 sequences listed, approximately 15% are singletons. This same sample was also part of a study on yellow fever vaccine responses in identical twins.

Sample: CD4+ T cells sorted from blood. The origin of the receptors is a young woman in good health.

The chain combines TRBV7-6 with TRBJ2-3; D perhaps matches TRBD2 (5 bases). The germline V gene has CDR1 SGHVS and CDR2 FNYEAQ. V was clipped by 0 bases and J by 3 bases, with 13 bases between them. CDR3 length: 16 amino acids. In nucleotides, the CDR3 is TGTGCCAGCAGCTTAGCGGCGCTAGCCAAAACAGATACGCAGTATTTT. Translation: CASSLAALAKTDTQYF.

This clonotype has ten or more counts. The rearrangement uses TRBV20-1 and TRBJ2-5; the match to TRBD2 covers 7 bases. There are 12 residues in the CDR3. Germline V gene sequence: CDR1 DFQATT, CDR2 SNEGSKA (reference sequence). V was pared by 3 bases and J by 2 bases, with 0 bases of the junction left unmatched. The CDR3 region is CSASGGQETQYF. CDR3 nucleotides: TGCAGTGCTAGCGGGGGGCAAGAGACCCAGTACTTC.

The V call is TRBV6-2 or TRBV6-3, the J call TRBJ2-2, with 7 bases fitting TRBD1. The CDR3 runs 15 residues. Germline V lookup: CDR1 MNHEY, CDR2 SVGEGT. The junction had 6 bases not matched to a gene; V was cut back by 6 bases and J by 2 bases. The CDR3 protein is CASRTGDLNTGELFF. The CDR3 coding sequence is TGTGCCAGCAGAACAGGGGATCTAAACACCGGGGAGCTGTTTTTT.

The chain joins TRBV29-1 to TRBJ1-3, with no clear D. Germline V gene sequence: CDR1 SQVTM, CDR2 ANQGSEA. The CDR3 runs to 12 residues. This chain's CDR3 is CSVSGFGNTIYF. The CDR3 coding sequence is TGCAGTGTTTCAGGATTTGGAAACACCATATATTTT. Complete variable domain (other parts from reference TRBV29-1 and TRBJ1-3): SAVISQKPSRDICQRGTSLTIQCQVDSQVTMMFWYRQQPGQSLTLIATANQGSEATYESGFVIDKFPISRPNLTFSTLTVSNMSPEDSSIYLCSVSGFGNTIYFGEGSWLTVV.

V gene TRBV7-2 combines with J gene TRBJ2-2, with D maybe TRBD1 (5 bases). Per germline, CDR1 SGHTA and CDR2 FQGNSA. Between the trimmed V and J ends, which lost 5 bases and 4 bases, there was a span of 14 bases. This CDR3 is built from 15 residues. In DNA, the CDR3 is TGTGCCAGCAGCAAAAGACAGCTATTCACCGGGGAGCTGTTTTTT. Protein: CASSKRQLFTGELFF.

A note on this clonotype: This may be a read error, as it is one base from a much larger clone. The chain combines TRBV27 with TRBJ2-1; tentative D call: TRBD2 (7 bases). CDR1 MNHEY and CDR2 SMNVEV come from the germline V gene (reference sequence). V dropped 7 bases and J dropped 4 bases, with 14 bases sitting between them. This CDR3 spans 14 amino acids. CDR3 sequence: CASKGEGSYNEQFF. The CDR3 nucleotides read TGTGCCAGCAAGGGGGAGGGAAGTTACAATGAGCAGTTCTTC.

This clonotype was observed a handful of times. The gene calls are TRBV6-1 and TRBJ1-1; D is perhaps TRBD1 (5 bases). This CDR3 is 14 amino acids long. Looked up from germline, CDR1 is MNHNS and CDR2 is SASEGT. V was clipped by 6 bases and J by 7 bases, with 18 bases between them. The CDR3 protein is CASSERFRDGEAFF. As DNA, the CDR3 is TGTGCCAGCAGCGAGCGATTTCGGGACGGTGAAGCTTTCTTT.

A single count supports this clonotype. This sequence joins TRBV27 and TRBJ2-7; tentatively, D is TRBD2 (5 bases). The CDR3 is 15 residues long. The V end was cut by 0 bases, the J end by 1 base, with 10 bases between. CDR1 and CDR2 from the germline V gene are MNHEY and SMNVEV (reference sequence). CDR3 DNA sequence: TGTGCCAGCAGTTTATCAGGGTGGGAGTCCTACGAGCAGTACTTC. Its protein is CASSLSGWESYEQYF.

The rearrangement uses TRBV20-1 and TRBJ2-2; D ambiguous. V was shortened by 3 bases and J by 6 bases, with 5 bases between the two germline ends. This CDR3 contains 11 residues. The V gene's germline CDR1 is DFQATT and CDR2 SNEGSKA (reference sequence). CDR3: CSASSPGELFF. The CDR3 DNA is TGCAGTGCTAGTTCCCCCGGGGAGCTGTTTTTT.

This clonotype was picked up many times. The chain has TRBV12-3 or TRBV12-4 and TRBJ2-5; no reliable D call. CDR3 size: 12 residues. The V end was cut by 3 bases, the J end by 6 bases, with 8 bases between. CDR3 protein: CASSFDLKTQYF. The CDR3 bases are TGTGCCAGCAGTTTCGACTTAAAGACCCAGTACTTC.

In this sample, this clonotype turned up many times. The V and J genes are TRBV5-5 and TRBJ2-2, with D perhaps matching TRBD1 (5 bases). The CDR3 extends over 15 amino acids. Per the germline V gene, CDR1 is SGHKS and CDR2 is YYEKEE (reference sequence). Trimming stripped 5 bases from V and 0 bases from J, with 11 bases between. The DNA of the CDR3 is TGTGCCAGCAGTTTGCAGGGTTCGAACACCGGGGAGCTGTTTTTT. Amino acids: CASSLQGSNTGELFF. Using reference TRBV5-5 and TRBJ2-2 for the parts outside the CDR3, the full variable domain is DAGVTQSPTHLIKTRGQQVTLRCSPISGHKSVSWYQQVLGQGPQFIFQYYEKEERGRGNFPDRFSARQFPNYSSELNVNALLLGDSALYLCASSLQGSNTGELFFGEGSRLTVL.

This clonotype was observed a few times. This CDR3 is CSARDPTAYEQYF. The CDR3 nucleotides are TGCAGTGCTAGAGATCCGACAGCCTACGAGCAGTACTTC. This chain links TRBV20-1 with TRBJ2-7; a weak D match, TRBD1 (5 bases). CDR3 length: 13 residues. V lost 0 bases, J lost 2 bases, and 8 bases lay in between. Germline CDR1 reads DFQATT; CDR2 reads SNEGSKA (reference sequence).

This clonotype was detected a few times. The chain uses TRBV29-1 and TRBJ2-7; no reliable D call. The V end lost 3 bases, the J end lost 8 bases, and 11 bases lay between the germline ends. The CDR3 totals 11 residues. The V gene's germline CDR1 is SQVTM and CDR2 ANQGSEA. The CDR3 DNA reads as TGCAGCGTTGAGAAGCAGCTCAAGCAGTACTTC. Protein: CSVEKQLKQYF.

The V call is TRBV7-9, the J call TRBJ2-7, with D tentatively TRBD2 (5 bases). The CDR3 runs 15 residues. Deletions cut 5 bases from V and 5 bases from J, with 19 bases between. Germline V gene data show CDR1 as SEHNR and CDR2 as FQNEAQ (reference sequence). The CDR3 DNA follows: TGTGCCAGCAGCCCAGTCCGGGAAGTTAGGGACGAGCAGTACTTC. Encoded protein: CASSPVREVRDEQYF.

This chain uses TRBV5-1 with TRBJ2-3, with D possibly matching TRBD1 (6 bases). Germline lookup yields CDR1 SGHRS and CDR2 YFSETQ. The length of the CDR3 is 15 residues. Trimming removed 0 bases at V and 0 bases at J, with 8 bases between. Written as DNA, the CDR3 is TGCGCCAGCAGCTTGGGGGGGCAGAGCACAGATACGCAGTATTTT. This translates into CASSLGGQSTDTQYF. Complete variable domain (other parts from reference TRBV5-1 and TRBJ2-3): KAGVTQTPRYLIKTRGQQVTLSCSPISGHRSVSWYQQTPGQGLQFLFEYFSETQRNKGNFPGRFSGRQFSNSRSEMNVSTLELGDSALYLCASSLGGQSTDTQYFGPGTRLTVL.

In its sample, this clonotype was seen a few times. V and J are TRBV10-3 and TRBJ1-4; D remains unclear. The V end lost 10 bases, the J end lost 6 bases, and 15 bases lay between the germline ends. Germline CDR1 is ENHRY and CDR2 is SYGVKD. The length of the CDR3 is 13 residues. CDR3 in amino acids: CATREQPDEKLFF. The CDR3 coding sequence is TGTGCCACCCGGGAACAGCCAGATGAAAAACTGTTTTTT.

This chain links TRBV6-2 or TRBV6-3 with TRBJ2-1; 8 bases are shared with TRBD2. The CDR3 consists of 13 residues. The germline V gene has CDR1 MNHEY and CDR2 SVGEGT. The V gene end was trimmed by 8 bases and the J gene end by 7 bases; junction bases not matched to a gene: 7. The CDR3 DNA is TGTGCCAGCCTGAGCGGGAGAGAGAATGAGCAGTTCTTC. Translated: CASLSGRENEQFF.

The chain uses TRBV5-6 and TRBJ2-1, with D possibly TRBD1 on 5 matching bases. CDR1 and CDR2 from the germline V gene are SGHDT and YYEEEE. The CDR3 extends over 17 amino acids. Trimming left V 2 bases short and J 0 bases short, with 15 bases between. This CDR3 is CASSFRKTGSSYNEQFF. CDR3 DNA sequence: TGTGCCAGCAGCTTTCGTAAAACAGGTAGCTCCTACAATGAGCAGTTCTTC.

This clonotype was seen ten or more times. The chain combines TRBV5-1 with TRBJ2-6; D unclear. V gave up 0 bases and J gave up 2 bases, with 6 bases separating them. CDR1 and CDR2 (germline): SGHRS, YFSETQ. This CDR3 region has 15 residues. This CDR3 is CASSLEGAGANVLTF. The CDR3 DNA follows: TGCGCCAGCAGCTTGGAGGGTGCTGGGGCCAACGTCCTGACTTTC.

The chain combines TRBV6-2 or TRBV6-3 with TRBJ2-3; TRBD2 might be the D (5 bases). The CDR3 is 13 amino acids. Germline CDR1 and CDR2: MNHEY and SVGEGT. V was cut by 7 bases and J by 2 bases, with 10 bases left in between. The CDR3 sequence: CASIPGNTDTQYF. In DNA, the CDR3 is TGTGCCAGCATTCCCGGGAACACAGATACGCAGTATTTT.

The rearrangement joins TRBV11-2 to TRBJ2-5; unclear D gene. The V gene's germline CDR1 is SGHAT and CDR2 FQNNGV. The CDR3 is made up of 16 amino acids. Trimming took 1 base from V and 7 from J, leaving 19 bases between them. CDR3 sequence reads: CASSLVGSLTVGTQYF. DNA for the CDR3: TGTGCCAGCAGCTTAGTAGGGTCTCTAACGGTGGGGACCCAGTACTTC.

This clonotype came up a few times. This chain links TRBV5-5 with TRBJ2-5; 9 bases are a match to TRBD1. The CDR3 extends over 16 amino acids. Germline V gene lookup returns CDR1 SGHKS and CDR2 YYEKEE (reference sequence). V lost 2 bases, J lost 7 bases, and 12 bases stayed unmatched. CDR3 protein: CASSLAVQGAVVTQYF. In DNA form, the CDR3 reads TGTGCCAGCAGCTTAGCGGTACAGGGGGCAGTGGTGACCCAGTACTTC.

The chain has TRBV5-1 and TRBJ2-6; the D is unclear. Deletions cut 2 bases from V and 4 bases from J, with 13 bases between. CDR1 SGHRS and CDR2 YFSETQ come from the germline V gene. The CDR3 is made up of 16 amino acids. The CDR3 region is CASSLGPKTGANVLTF. The CDR3 DNA sequence: TGCGCCAGCAGCTTAGGCCCCAAAACGGGGGCCAACGTCCTGACTTTC.

The chain combines TRBV7-2 with TRBJ2-5, with TRBD2 identical over 8 bases. This CDR3 region has 17 residues. Trimming cost V 5 bases and J 2 bases; bases outside gene matches: 13. Per the germline V gene, CDR1 is SGHTA and CDR2 is FQGNSA. Here the CDR3 reads CASSPGNPGLGQETQYF. For the CDR3, the DNA is TGTGCCAGCAGCCCGGGAAACCCGGGACTAGGTCAAGAGACCCAGTACTTC.

This rearrangement joins TRBV27 to TRBJ2-3; 10 bases fit TRBD2. Germline V lookup: CDR1 MNHEY, CDR2 SMNVEV (reference sequence). The V and J ends lost 2 bases and 1 base, in that order; junction bases with no gene match: 3. The CDR3 consists of 16 residues. DNA of the CDR3: TGTGCCAGCAGTTTAGGACTAGCGGTGCGCACAGATACGCAGTATTTT. Its protein is CASSLGLAVRTDTQYF.

This clonotype showed up many times. The chain is built from TRBV6-1 and TRBJ2-1, with 7 bases that match TRBD2. Per germline, CDR1 MNHNS and CDR2 SASEGT. J lost 6 bases, V lost 7 bases, and 15 bases had no gene match. The CDR3 runs 16 residues. The CDR3 nucleotides read TGTGCCAGCACCCCCCGTCGGGGGACTACCTTCAATGAGCAGTTCTTC. Protein product: CASTPRRGTTFNEQFF.

The gene calls are TRBV18 and TRBJ2-3; TRBD1 aligns across 11 bases. This CDR3 has 18 amino acids. Germline V CDR1 and CDR2: KGHSH, LQKENI. Trimming at V came to 3 bases and at J to 4 bases, leaving 12 bases not matched to a gene. The CDR3 is CASSPLPRTGGRADTQYF. The CDR3, as DNA: TGTGCCAGCTCACCCCTACCCAGGACAGGGGGCCGGGCAGATACGCAGTATTTT.

The chain combines TRBV6-1 with TRBJ1-5; D unclear. V was shortened by 6 bases and J by 4 bases, with 13 bases between the two germline ends. The germline gives CDR1 MNHNS, CDR2 SASEGT. This CDR3 has 14 amino acids. Written as DNA, the CDR3 is TGTGCCAGCAGCCCGACAAGCTCGAATCAGCCCCAGCATTTT. Encoded protein: CASSPTSSNQPQHF.

This chain connects TRBV12-3 or TRBV12-4 to TRBJ2-7, with unresolved D. CDR3 length: 12 amino acids. V dropped 2 bases and J dropped 8 bases, with 10 bases sitting between them. CDR3 region: CASSLQDGKQYF. For the CDR3, the DNA is TGTGCCAGCAGTTTACAGGACGGAAAGCAGTACTTC.

The genes are TRBV5-6 and TRBJ1-2; tentative D call: TRBD1 (6 bases). This CDR3 is built from 14 residues. Germline CDR1 is SGHDT and CDR2 is YYEEEE. V dropped 0 bases and J dropped 4 bases, with 10 bases sitting between them. As DNA, the CDR3 is TGTGCCAGCAGCTTGGCTGACAGGTCCTATGGCTACACCTTC. Amino acid sequence: CASSLADRSYGYTF.